The TCR beta chain under discussion was sequenced for a study of technical replicates of blood from several donors. The protocol was immunoSEQ multiplex PCR, while the TCRdb copy is restricted to in-frame clones and leaves out a portion. Among 95,000 or so clones listed, roughly 96% were seen once. The germline gives CDR1 SGHNT, CDR2 YYREEE (reference sequence). Between the trimmed V and J ends, which lost 4 bases and 8 bases, there was a span of 19 bases. This CDR3 comprises 15 residues. Sequenced sample: T cells isolated from PBMCs. This chain connects TRBV5-4 to TRBJ2-1; D might be TRBD1 (6 bases). This clonotype was sampled from a human donor in good health. The CDR3 bases are TGTGCCAGCAGCCAGATACGGGACATCGGTGATGAGCAGTTCTTC. This translates into CASSQIRDIGDEQFF. Combining the CDR3 with reference TRBV5-4 and TRBJ2-1 gives the whole variable domain ETGVTQSPTHLIKTRGQQVTLRCSSQSGHNTVSWYQQALGQGPQFIFQYYREEENGRGNFPPRFSGLQFPNYSSELNVNALELDDSALYLCASSQIRDIGDEQFFGPGTRLTVL.